Listed below are T cell receptor beta chains from one sample, sequenced in a study of cytomegalovirus exposure and HLA in healthy donors. Method: immunoSEQ multiplex PCR; TCRdb's copy keeps in-frame clones and lacks some. This sample has 140,000 to 150,000 clones, with 68% found just once. Sequenced input: PBMCs. These receptors all come from a man aged 55 to 70 in good health and CMV-seronegative. The CDR3 runs from the conserved cysteine through the conserved F or W. A D gene is named only where the DNA matches it firmly. Clone size is shown for a subset of rows, as once, few, many or a class of expanded clone.

size	V	J	D	DNA	CDR3
few	TRBV27	TRBJ2-3	TRBD1	TGTGCCAGCAGTTTTCCTCCCGGGACAGGAGACACAGATACGCAGTATTTT	CASSFPPGTGDTDTQYF
-	TRBV5-1	TRBJ2-2	TRBD1	TGCGCCAGCAGCAGGACAGGGGCCGGGAACACCGGGGAGCTGTTTTTT	CASSRTGAGNTGELFF
-	TRBV28	TRBJ2-7	-	TGTGCCAGCAGGACAGCTGCAACCTACGAGCAGTACTTC	CASRTAATYEQYF
-	TRBV7-2	TRBJ2-3	TRBD2	TGTGCCAGCAGCTTCCAGCGGGGGGGGTGGGTGCAGTATTTT	CASSFQRGGWVQYF
-	TRBV29-1	TRBJ1-2	TRBD1	TGCAGCGCCCGGACAGGAGAGGGGATTAACTATGGCTACACCTTC	CSARTGEGINYGYTF
-	TRBV14	TRBJ2-3	-	TGTGCCAGCAGCTTGGACATAAACACAGATACGCAGTATTTT	CASSLDINTDTQYF
once	TRBV19	TRBJ2-1	TRBD2	TGTGCCAGTAGAGAACGACTAGCGGGTTTGTTAGGTGAGCAGTTCTTC	CASRERLAGLLGEQFF
-	TRBV6-1	TRBJ1-2	-	TGTGCCAGCAGTGATTATCGGACAACCTATGGCTACACCTTC	CASSDYRTTYGYTF
-	TRBV29-1	TRBJ2-1	TRBD1	TGCAGCGTTGACCCAGGGGGAACTTACAAGCAGTTCTTC	CSVDPGGTYKQFF
-	TRBV5-1	TRBJ2-7	TRBD2	TGCGCCAGCAGCTTGGGGAGCGGGAGTATGGGTTACGAGCAGTACTTC	CASSLGSGSMGYEQYF
-	TRBV14	TRBJ1-1	TRBD1	TGTGCCAGCAGCCCCCGACAGGGAAGAGGGACTGAAGCTTTCTTT	CASSPRQGRGTEAFF
-	TRBV11-2	TRBJ2-7	TRBD1	TGTGCCAGCAGCTTATGGGACAGGCCAGGGTACGAGCAGTACTTC	CASSLWDRPGYEQYF
few	TRBV10-3	TRBJ2-1	TRBD2	TGTGCCATCGGAAGCGCTAGCGGGAGCTCCGGTGAGCAGTTCTTC	CAIGSASGSSGEQFF
few	TRBV30	TRBJ2-5	-	TGTGCCTGGAGTGGACTCGCGGGAGAGACCCAGTACTTC	CAWSGLAGETQYF
-	TRBV27	TRBJ2-1	-	TGTGCCAGCAGTCCTCGGAGGGCCCATGGCAATGAGCAGTTCTTC	CASSPRRAHGNEQFF
-	TRBV19	TRBJ1-5	TRBD1	TGTGCCAGTAGTCAACAGGGGGTTAATCAGCCCCAGCATTTT	CASSQQGVNQPQHF
-	TRBV11-2	TRBJ2-3	TRBD2	TGTGCCAGCAGCCTTAGACTAGCGGGAGGGAGGTCAGATACGCAGTATTTT	CASSLRLAGGRSDTQYF
-	TRBV7-3	TRBJ1-1	-	TGTGTCAGCAGCTCGGGGGAAAATGAAGCTTTCTTT	CVSSSGENEAFF
-	TRBV28	TRBJ1-2	TRBD1	TGTGCCAGCAGTATCCCCTGGACAGGGTCTAACTATGGCTACACCTTC	CASSIPWTGSNYGYTF
-	TRBV7-3	TRBJ1-1	TRBD1	TGTGCCAGCAGCTTGGGGGGACAGGGGAGCACTGAAGCTTTCTTT	CASSLGGQGSTEAFF
few	TRBV10-3	TRBJ2-4	-	TGTGCCATCAGTGGTGAAGGGGAAAAGAACATTCAGTACTTC	CAISGEGEKNIQYF
-	TRBV5-6	TRBJ1-2	TRBD1	TGTGCCAGCAGCTTGGAAAGGGGGCGTTGGGGCTACACCTTC	CASSLERGRWGYTF
few	TRBV10-1	TRBJ2-3	TRBD2	TGCGCCAGCAGTGGGGGACTAGCGGGAGGTACGCAGTATTTT	CASSGGLAGGTQYF
-	TRBV4-1	TRBJ2-6	-	TGCGCCAGCAGCCAAGATCCCGGGGCTGGGGCCAACGTCCTGACTTTC	CASSQDPGAGANVLTF
-	TRBV5-6	TRBJ1-5	-	TGTGCCAGCAGCTTGGGGGCCGGGGATCAGCCCCAGCATTTT	CASSLGAGDQPQHF
-	TRBV7-2	TRBJ1-2	TRBD1	TGTGCCAGCAGCTTAAGCAGGGGGACCTATGGCTACACCTTC	CASSLSRGTYGYTF
-	TRBV7-3	TRBJ2-7	-	TGTGCCAGCAGCCCGAAGGCTTTTACCGGGACAAGTAACCGTAACGAGCAGTACTTC	CASSPKAFTGTSNRNEQYF
-	TRBV5-4	TRBJ2-1	TRBD2	TGTGCCAGCAGCTTGAAAGCTAGCGGGAGGAATGAGCAGTTCTTC	CASSLKASGRNEQFF
-	TRBV18	TRBJ2-7	TRBD2	TGTGCCAGCTCACCTAGCGGGAACGACGAGCAGTACTTC	CASSPSGNDEQYF
-	TRBV7-3	TRBJ2-2	TRBD1	TGTGCCAGCAGCCGGGACAGGGAGGCCGGGGAGCTGTTTTTT	CASSRDREAGELFF
-	TRBV9	TRBJ2-5	TRBD2	TGTGCCAGCAGCATCGGACTAGCGGGACAAGAGACCCAGTACTTC	CASSIGLAGQETQYF
-	TRBV11-2	TRBJ1-6	TRBD1	TGTGCCAGCAGCCCGTGGGGCAGGGGACAGACAAATTCACCCCTCCACTTT	CASSPWGRGQTNSPLHF
-	TRBV2	TRBJ2-4	TRBD2	TGTGCCAGCAGTGAAGCGAGGGGCCCCGGGGGGGTCAAAAACATTCAGTACTTC	CASSEARGPGGVKNIQYF
-	TRBV6-4	TRBJ2-1	-	TGTGCCAGCTCAAGAGGAGCGGAAGACAATGAGCAGTTCTTC	CASSRGAEDNEQFF
few	TRBV4-3	TRBJ1-1	-	TGCGCCAGCAGCCAAGGGAGGGTCAGGAACACTGAAGCTTTCTTT	CASSQGRVRNTEAFF
few	TRBV28	TRBJ2-2	TRBD1	TGTGCCAGCAGTTTAGAGACAGGGGGTAACACCGGGGAGCTGTTTTTT	CASSLETGGNTGELFF
-	TRBV5-4	TRBJ1-1	-	TGTGCCAGCAGCTTGTCCACAGCGGCACCTGAAGCTTTCTTT	CASSLSTAAPEAFF
-	TRBV5-1	TRBJ2-3	TRBD2	TGCGCCAGCAGCAAGGGACTAGCGGGATTGGAGGGGACAGATACGCAGTATTTT	CASSKGLAGLEGTDTQYF
-	TRBV7-3	TRBJ2-7	TRBD1	TGTGCCAGCAGCCTGACAGGGGGGTCCTACGAGCAGTACTTC	CASSLTGGSYEQYF